These T cell receptor beta chains were read from a single sample in a study of blood T cell repertoires in COVID-19. Repertoires were generated with immunoSEQ multiplex PCR, while TCRdb's copy carries only in-frame clones and drops some. This table holds 130,000 or so clones, 70% to 90% found once. The sequenced material came from peripheral blood. Receptors originate from a human donor in a cohort sampled during active COVID-19. The CDR3 runs from the conserved cysteine through the conserved F or W. A D gene is named only where the DNA matches it firmly. The listing skips clone size in some rows; elsewhere it reads once, few, many or a size class.

V gene: TRBV5-1
D gene: TRBD2
J gene: TRBJ2-3
clone size: few
CDR3 protein: CASSPYSGRPSTDTQYF
CDR3 DNA: TGCGCCAGCAGCCCCTATAGCGGGAGGCCTAGCACAGATACGCAGTATTTT

V gene: TRBV28
D gene: .
J gene: TRBJ2-7
clone size: .
CDR3 protein: CASSLAASYEQYF
CDR3 DNA: TGTGCCAGCAGTTTAGCGGCCTCCTACGAGCAGTACTTC

V gene: TRBV6-5
D gene: .
J gene: TRBJ2-5
clone size: .
CDR3 protein: CASSPFYSQETQYF
CDR3 DNA: TGTGCCAGCAGTCCCTTTTACTCGCAAGAGACCCAGTACTTC

V gene: TRBV4-1
D gene: TRBD1
J gene: TRBJ1-4
clone size: medium-sized
CDR3 protein: CASSQDLGQGEKLFF
CDR3 DNA: TGCGCCAGCAGCCAAGATCTAGGACAGGGAGAAAAACTGTTTTTT

V gene: TRBV5-5
D gene: TRBD1
J gene: TRBJ1-6
clone size: .
CDR3 protein: CASSSDRGLSSYNSPLHF
CDR3 DNA: TGTGCCAGCAGTTCAGACAGGGGCTTGAGCTCCTATAATTCACCCCTCCACTTT

V gene: TRBV24-1
D gene: TRBD1
J gene: TRBJ1-2
clone size: .
CDR3 protein: CATSDPDRIGGYTF
CDR3 DNA: TGTGCCACCAGTGACCCGGACAGGATAGGTGGCTACACCTTC

V gene: TRBV4-2
D gene: TRBD2
J gene: TRBJ2-4
clone size: .
CDR3 protein: CASSQEGTSRENIQYF
CDR3 DNA: TGTGCCAGCAGCCAAGAAGGGACTAGCCGGGAAAACATTCAGTACTTC

V gene: TRBV12-3/TRBV12-4
D gene: .
J gene: TRBJ1-5
clone size: once
CDR3 protein: CASSFAEAQPQHF
CDR3 DNA: TGTGCCAGCAGTTTCGCCGAGGCTCAGCCCCAGCATTTT

V gene: TRBV6-4
D gene: .
J gene: TRBJ1-4
clone size: .
CDR3 protein: CASNSIENNEKLFF
CDR3 DNA: TGTGCCAGCAACTCAATCGAGAATAATGAAAAACTGTTTTTT

V gene: TRBV3-1/TRBV3-2
D gene: .
J gene: TRBJ2-7
clone size: .
CDR3 protein: CASSQRGSSYEQYF
CDR3 DNA: TGTGCCAGCAGCCAAAGGGGTAGCTCCTACGAGCAGTACTTC

V gene: TRBV6-5
D gene: TRBD1
J gene: TRBJ1-4
clone size: .
CDR3 protein: CASTRMTGFREKLFF
CDR3 DNA: TGTGCCAGCACCAGAATGACAGGGTTTAGGGAAAAACTGTTTTTT

V gene: TRBV5-4
D gene: TRBD2
J gene: TRBJ2-7
clone size: .
CDR3 protein: CASSLTLSGDGVYEQYF
CDR3 DNA: TGTGCCAGCAGCTTAACCCTCAGCGGGGACGGGGTCTACGAGCAGTACTTC

V gene: TRBV28
D gene: .
J gene: TRBJ2-7
clone size: .
CDR3 protein: CASSPLGAGDYEQYF
CDR3 DNA: TGTGCCAGCAGCCCCTTGGGGGCAGGAGATTACGAGCAGTACTTC

V gene: TRBV5-1
D gene: TRBD2
J gene: TRBJ2-1
clone size: .
CDR3 protein: CASSIASGTYNEQFF
CDR3 DNA: TGCGCCAGCAGTATCGCTAGCGGGACCTACAATGAGCAGTTCTTC

V gene: TRBV20-1
D gene: .
J gene: TRBJ1-2
clone size: .
CDR3 protein: CISDTHYGYTF
CDR3 DNA: TGCATCTCCGACACCCACTATGGCTACACCTTC

V gene: TRBV2
D gene: .
J gene: TRBJ1-4
clone size: .
CDR3 protein: CASIKTRGPTNEKLFF
CDR3 DNA: TGTGCCAGCATCAAAACCCGAGGCCCAACTAATGAAAAACTGTTTTTT

V gene: TRBV7-9
D gene: TRBD1
J gene: TRBJ1-1
clone size: .
CDR3 protein: CASSPWDRVTEAFF
CDR3 DNA: TGTGCCAGCAGCCCCTGGGACAGGGTCACTGAAGCTTTCTTT

V gene: TRBV5-1
D gene: TRBD2
J gene: TRBJ2-7
clone size: .
CDR3 protein: CASSLALAVYEQYF
CDR3 DNA: TGCGCCAGCAGCTTGGCGCTAGCGGTCTACGAGCAGTACTTC

V gene: TRBV5-8
D gene: TRBD1
J gene: TRBJ2-3
clone size: .
CDR3 protein: CASSSTGATDTQYF
CDR3 DNA: TGTGCCAGCAGCTCGACAGGGGCCACAGATACGCAGTATTTT

V gene: TRBV20-1
D gene: .
J gene: TRBJ2-1
clone size: .
CDR3 protein: CSASQGNEQFF
CDR3 DNA: TGCAGTGCTAGTCAGGGTAATGAGCAGTTCTTC

V gene: TRBV4-2
D gene: TRBD1
J gene: TRBJ2-6
clone size: .
CDR3 protein: CASSQVRTGGSGANVLTF
CDR3 DNA: TGTGCCAGCAGCCAAGTTCGGACAGGGGGCTCCGGGGCCAACGTCCTGACTTTC

V gene: TRBV24-1
D gene: .
J gene: TRBJ2-3
clone size: .
CDR3 protein: CATSDQGSPQYF
CDR3 DNA: TGTGCCACCAGTGACCAGGGGTCCCCGCAGTATTTT

V gene: TRBV10-3
D gene: .
J gene: TRBJ1-1
clone size: .
CDR3 protein: CAISESGRVLGFF
CDR3 DNA: TGTGCCATCAGTGAGTCCGGCAGGGTACTTGGTTTCTTT

V gene: TRBV5-6
D gene: TRBD1
J gene: TRBJ1-4
clone size: .
CDR3 protein: CASSLRVGGNEKLFF
CDR3 DNA: TGTGCCAGCAGCCTGAGGGTAGGGGGCAATGAAAAACTGTTTTTT

V gene: TRBV29-1
D gene: .
J gene: TRBJ2-1
clone size: .
CDR3 protein: CSGGGNEQFF
CDR3 DNA: TGCAGCGGAGGTGGGAATGAGCAGTTCTTC

V gene: TRBV18
D gene: TRBD1
J gene: TRBJ2-7
clone size: .
CDR3 protein: CASSPPIFDRDPYEQYF
CDR3 DNA: TGTGCCAGCTCACCACCGATCTTCGACAGGGACCCCTACGAGCAGTACTTC

V gene: TRBV27
D gene: .
J gene: TRBJ1-2
clone size: .
CDR3 protein: CASSFTIGDYGYTF
CDR3 DNA: TGTGCCAGCAGTTTCACTATCGGCGACTATGGCTACACCTTC

V gene: TRBV5-6
D gene: .
J gene: TRBJ1-1
clone size: .
CDR3 protein: CASSVPGSTEAFF
CDR3 DNA: TGTGCCAGCAGCGTACCAGGGTCCACTGAAGCTTTCTTT

V gene: TRBV11-2
D gene: TRBD2
J gene: TRBJ2-1
clone size: .
CDR3 protein: CASSYRGGSYNEQFF
CDR3 DNA: TGTGCCAGCAGCTATCGGGGGGGTTCCTACAATGAGCAGTTCTTC

V gene: TRBV28
D gene: .
J gene: TRBJ1-5
clone size: .
CDR3 protein: CASSLPTENQPQHF
CDR3 DNA: TGTGCCAGCAGTTTACCGACAGAGAATCAGCCCCAGCATTTT

V gene: TRBV11-3
D gene: TRBD2
J gene: TRBJ2-1
clone size: .
CDR3 protein: CASSLRRGGENNEQFF
CDR3 DNA: TGTGCCAGCAGCTTACGCCGCGGGGGGGAAAACAATGAGCAGTTCTTC

V gene: TRBV5-1
D gene: .
J gene: TRBJ2-5
clone size: .
CDR3 protein: CASSSEGRRETQYF
CDR3 DNA: TGCGCCAGCAGCTCTGAAGGGAGGCGAGAGACCCAGTACTTC

V gene: TRBV6-6
D gene: TRBD1
J gene: TRBJ2-7
clone size: once
CDR3 protein: CASSYGAGGPSGQYF
CDR3 DNA: TGTGCCAGCAGTTACGGGGCAGGGGGACCTTCGGGGCAGTACTTC

V gene: TRBV18
D gene: TRBD1
J gene: TRBJ1-1
clone size: once
CDR3 protein: CASSPQGANTEAFF
CDR3 DNA: TGTGCCAGCTCACCACAGGGGGCGAACACTGAAGCTTTCTTT

V gene: TRBV2
D gene: TRBD2
J gene: TRBJ2-5
clone size: .
CDR3 protein: CANSVMDRTSGGWYQETQYF
CDR3 DNA: TGTGCCAACAGTGTAATGGATAGGACTAGCGGGGGCTGGTACCAAGAGACCCAGTACTTC

V gene: TRBV3-1/TRBV3-2
D gene: .
J gene: TRBJ1-6
clone size: once
CDR3 protein: CASSQIGTGMSSPLHF
CDR3 DNA: TGTGCCAGCAGCCAAATCGGCACAGGGATGAGTTCACCCCTCCACTTT

V gene: TRBV4-2
D gene: TRBD2
J gene: TRBJ2-7
clone size: once
CDR3 protein: CASSQGIAGGVEQYF
CDR3 DNA: TGTGCCAGCAGCCAAGGTATAGCGGGAGGGGTAGAGCAGTACTTC

V gene: TRBV28
D gene: .
J gene: TRBJ1-5
clone size: once
CDR3 protein: CASSLLTGNSNQPQHF
CDR3 DNA: TGTGCCAGCAGTTTATTAACAGGGAATAGCAATCAGCCCCAGCATTTT

V gene: TRBV5-1
D gene: .
J gene: TRBJ2-1
clone size: .
CDR3 protein: CASRPDLLYNEQFF
CDR3 DNA: TGCGCCAGCCGTCCGGACTTGCTCTACAATGAGCAGTTCTTC

V gene: TRBV9
D gene: TRBD1
J gene: TRBJ2-7
clone size: .
CDR3 protein: CASSVGTGIYEQYF
CDR3 DNA: TGTGCCAGCAGCGTAGGGACAGGGATTTACGAGCAGTACTTC

V gene: TRBV12-3/TRBV12-4
D gene: .
J gene: TRBJ2-7
clone size: .
CDR3 protein: CASSPGVYEQYF
CDR3 DNA: TGTGCCAGCAGTCCGGGTGTCTACGAGCAGTACTTC